Listed below are T cell receptor beta chains from one sample, sequenced in a study of blood T cell repertoires in COVID-19. Measured with immunoSEQ multiplex PCR; TCRdb has only the in-frame clones, and not every one. The sample consists of 250,000 to 350,000 clones, 75% to 90% of them appearing once. Sequenced: PBMCs or T cells enriched from blood (not recorded which). Receptor source: a woman younger than 35 who had recovered from COVID-19. Each CDR3 is given with its conserved first and last residue. D genes are given only for firm matches. Expanded clones are given a class, and other clones once, few, many or no size at all.

j_gene	d_gene	abundance	len	v_gene	CDR3aa	CDR3nt
TRBJ2-1	TRBD2	NA	15	TRBV10-3	CAISESSGAYNEQFF	TGTGCCATCAGTGAGTCTAGCGGGGCTTACAATGAGCAGTTCTTC
TRBJ1-2	NA	NA	13	TRBV2	CATRQGPNYGYTF	TGTGCCACCCGGCAGGGCCCTAACTATGGCTACACCTTC
TRBJ1-1	NA	NA	14	TRBV2	CASSEGGANTEAFF	TGTGCCAGCAGTGAGGGGGGGGCGAACACTGAAGCTTTCTTT
TRBJ2-1	TRBD2	NA	17	TRBV27	CASSSPQRGGSYNEQFF	TGTGCCAGCAGCTCCCCCCAGCGGGGGGGCTCCTACAATGAGCAGTTCTTC
TRBJ2-5	TRBD2	NA	15	TRBV4-1	CASSHSSGGAETQYF	TGCGCCAGCAGCCACTCTAGCGGGGGGGCGGAGACCCAGTACTTC
TRBJ2-3	TRBD2	once	15	TRBV28	CASSSSSGVTDTQYF	TGTGCCAGCAGTTCCTCTAGCGGGGTCACAGATACGCAGTATTTT
TRBJ1-3	NA	NA	14	TRBV6-5	CASRPGVTGNTIYF	TGTGCCAGCCGCCCAGGGGTTACTGGAAACACCATATATTTT
TRBJ1-3	TRBD1	NA	15	TRBV29-1	CSVRVEDRAGNTIYF	TGCAGCGTTCGAGTCGAAGACAGGGCGGGAAACACCATATATTTT
TRBJ2-7	TRBD1	once	14	TRBV10-2	CASRPTGVSYEQYF	TGCGCCAGCAGACCGACAGGGGTCTCCTACGAGCAGTACTTC
TRBJ2-1	NA	NA	15	TRBV9	CASTEGGTRGNEQFF	TGTGCCAGCACCGAGGGAGGGACACGTGGAAATGAGCAGTTCTTC
TRBJ2-7	TRBD1	NA	13	TRBV5-4	CASSKGQPYEQYF	TGTGCCAGCAGCAAGGGACAGCCCTACGAGCAGTACTTC
TRBJ1-5	NA	NA	15	TRBV19	CASSITRQVFQPQHF	TGTGCCAGTAGTATTACGCGACAGGTCTTTCAGCCCCAGCATTTT
TRBJ2-2	TRBD1	once	14	TRBV5-1	CASSGGQHTGELFF	TGCGCCAGCAGCGGGGGACAGCATACCGGGGAGCTGTTTTTT
TRBJ1-2	TRBD1	NA	12	TRBV27	CASSFRQGVYTF	TGTGCCAGCAGTTTTCGACAGGGGGTATATACCTTC
TRBJ2-5	TRBD1	NA	15	TRBV11-2	CASSLGQGEQETQYF	TGTGCCAGCAGCTTAGGACAGGGGGAGCAAGAGACCCAGTACTTC
TRBJ1-5	TRBD1	NA	15	TRBV5-8	CASSRDRGSNQPQHF	TGTGCCAGCAGTCGGGACAGGGGCTCGAATCAGCCCCAGCATTTT
TRBJ1-1	TRBD1	NA	16	TRBV5-1	CASSSTGGKQDTEAFF	TGCGCCAGCAGCTCTACAGGGGGAAAGCAGGACACTGAAGCTTTCTTT
TRBJ1-5	TRBD1	NA	16	TRBV28	CASSPHTGGGNQPQHF	TGTGCCAGCAGTCCACACACAGGGGGAGGTAATCAGCCCCAGCATTTT
TRBJ2-3	TRBD1	NA	15	TRBV7-2	CASSLASTGTDTQYF	TGTGCCAGCAGCTTAGCGTCGACAGGGACCGATACGCAGTATTTT
TRBJ2-1	TRBD1	NA	13	TRBV23-1	CASSHDRVNEQFF	TGCGCCAGCAGTCACGACAGGGTTAATGAGCAGTTCTTC
TRBJ1-2	TRBD1	NA	16	TRBV28	CASSLLFPDRGYGYTF	TGTGCCAGCAGTTTACTGTTCCCCGACAGGGGCTATGGCTACACCTTC
TRBJ2-7	TRBD2	NA	15	TRBV11-2	CASSPGYDGTIKQYF	TGTGCCAGCAGCCCCGGGTATGACGGGACTATCAAGCAGTACTTC
TRBJ2-3	TRBD2	NA	17	TRBV3-1/TRBV3-2	CASSQDPAGGLVDTQYF	TGTGCCAGCAGCCAAGATCCGGCGGGGGGGTTAGTAGATACGCAGTATTTT
TRBJ2-1	TRBD2	NA	15	TRBV10-2	CASTDGLAGGNEQFF	TGCGCCAGCACCGATGGACTAGCGGGGGGGAATGAGCAGTTCTTC
TRBJ2-3	TRBD2	NA	18	TRBV4-2	CASSHPTGGLALSDTQYF	TGTGCCAGCAGCCACCCCACGGGGGGACTAGCTCTTTCAGATACGCAGTATTTT
TRBJ2-3	TRBD2	NA	15	TRBV5-1	CASSLGLAGMNTQYF	TGCGCCAGCAGCTTGGGACTAGCGGGGATGAATACGCAGTATTTT
TRBJ2-3	NA	NA	16	TRBV5-1	CASSRHRTESTDTQYF	TGCGCCAGCAGCCGACACCGGACTGAAAGCACAGATACGCAGTATTTT
TRBJ2-2	NA	NA	14	TRBV18	CASSPRTETGELFF	TGTGCCAGCTCACCCAGGACTGAAACCGGGGAGCTGTTTTTT
TRBJ1-1	NA	NA	14	TRBV10-2	CASNLRGAGTEAFF	TGCGCCAGCAACCTTCGGGGGGCAGGCACTGAAGCTTTCTTT
TRBJ1-1	TRBD1	NA	14	TRBV6-5	CASSPWDRATEAFF	TGTGCCAGCAGTCCTTGGGACAGGGCCACTGAAGCTTTCTTT